A single sample gave rise to the 2 T cell receptor beta chains below, sequenced in a study of cytomegalovirus exposure and HLA in healthy donors. In the PCR, 60 Vbeta and 13 Jbeta primers were used. Profiled with immunoSEQ multiplex PCR; TCRdb holds only in-frame clones, not every one. The sample contains 200,000 to 250,000 clones, 82% of which appear only once. The sample was PBMCs. These receptors originate from a woman aged 40 to 50 in good health and CMV-seronegative.

The chain couples TRBV27 to TRBJ2-7; a possible D gene is TRBD1 (6 bases). This CDR3 contains 16 residues. CDR1 is MNHEY, CDR2 SMNVEV, per germline (reference sequence). Trimming removed 0 bases at V and 0 bases at J, with 12 bases between. CDR3 nucleotides: TGTGCCAGCAGTTTATCGCCGGCGGACAGCTCCTACGAGCAGTACTTC. Amino acids: CASSLSPADSSYEQYF.

This chain connects TRBV4-1 to TRBJ2-1; TRBD2 agrees at 9 bases. Germline loops: CDR1 MGHRA, CDR2 YSYEKL. CDR3 length equals 15 residues. The V and J ends lost 4 bases and 9 bases, in that order; junction bases with no gene match: 10. The CDR3 reads CASSPALAGSGEQFF. CDR3 DNA: TGCGCCAGCAGCCCTGCGCTAGCGGGATCCGGTGAGCAGTTCTTC.